The 7 T cell receptor beta chains reported below all come from one sample, sequenced in a study of T cell responses to AZD1222 COVID-19 vaccine. Clones were read by immunoSEQ multiplex PCR, and TCRdb kept only the in-frame ones, dropping some. The sample yields about 150,000 clones, roughly 89% seen once. The sample consisted of peripheral blood, taken 28 days after the second AZD1222 dose. These receptors all come from an adult who received the AZD1222 COVID-19 vaccine.

This sequence joins TRBV29-1 and TRBJ2-2; maybe TRBD1 (5 bases). The CDR3 spans 13 residues. Germline CDR1 and CDR2: SQVTM and ANQGSEA. V lost 4 bases to trimming and J lost 3 bases, with 9 bases between them. CDR3 loop: CSVGEGDTGELFF. DNA of the CDR3: TGCAGCGTTGGCGAAGGGGACACCGGGGAGCTGTTTTTT.

The J gene is TRBJ2-7, the V gene TRBV7-9; D is perhaps TRBD1 (6 bases). Trimming took off 6 bases at V and 0 bases at J, with 12 bases between the two ends. The CDR3 spans 14 residues. Germline V lookup: CDR1 SEHNR, CDR2 FQNEAQ (reference sequence). The CDR3 coding sequence is TGTGCCAGCAGATCGACAGGCAACTCCTACGAGCAGTACTTC. This codes for CASRSTGNSYEQYF.

The chain carries TRBV19 and TRBJ1-1, with D tentatively TRBD1 (5 bases). Germline CDR1 is LNHDA and CDR2 is SQIVND (reference sequence). The V end was cut by 6 bases, the J end by 7 bases, with 12 bases between. The length of the CDR3 is 12 residues. The CDR3 here is CASRFLGGEAFF. The CDR3 DNA reads as TGTGCCAGTAGGTTCTTGGGGGGTGAAGCTTTCTTT.

The rearrangement joins TRBV11-2 to TRBJ1-4, with a tentative D call TRBD1 (5 bases). V dropped 0 bases and J dropped 10 bases, with 12 bases sitting between them. Germline CDR1 and CDR2: SGHAT and FQNNGV. The CDR3 sequence is 14 residues long. The CDR3 protein is CASSLEGRRGKLFF. The CDR3 bases are TGTGCCAGCAGCTTAGAGGGAAGGAGGGGAAAACTGTTTTTT.

This sequence joins TRBV3-1 (or the pseudogene TRBV3-2) and TRBJ2-7, with TRBD2 matching 14 bases. V was clipped by 1 base and J by 9 bases; unmatched bases: 2. Germline CDR1 and CDR2: LGHDT and YNNKEL (reference sequence). The CDR3 consists of 14 residues. The CDR3 spells CASSQGLAGGRQYF. DNA of the CDR3: TGTGCCAGCAGCCAAGGACTAGCGGGGGGGCGGCAGTACTTC.

The chain uses TRBV7-6 and TRBJ1-5; D unresolved. Per germline, CDR1 SGHVS and CDR2 FNYEAQ. The CDR3 consists of 15 residues. V was trimmed by 6 bases and J by 2 bases, leaving 14 bases between them. CDR3 nucleotides: TGTGCCAGCAGTTCAGACCCCTTTGGCAATCAGCCCCAGCATTTT. Protein: CASSSDPFGNQPQHF.

The V and J genes are TRBV10-3 and TRBJ2-7, with D tentatively TRBD1 (5 bases). The germline gives CDR1 ENHRY, CDR2 SYGVKD. V was clipped by 2 bases and J by 0 bases, with 8 bases between them. This CDR3 is 14 amino acids long. The CDR3 reads CAISEDSVSYEQYF. The CDR3, as DNA: TGTGCCATCAGTGAGGACAGCGTCTCCTACGAGCAGTACTTC.